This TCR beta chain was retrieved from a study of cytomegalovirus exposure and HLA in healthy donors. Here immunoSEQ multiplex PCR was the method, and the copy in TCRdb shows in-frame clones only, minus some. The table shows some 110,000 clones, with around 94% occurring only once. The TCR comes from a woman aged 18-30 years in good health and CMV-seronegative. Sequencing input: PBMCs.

CDR3 protein: CASSLNLADEQFF. Here the CDR3 DNA reads TGTGCCAGCAGCTTAAATCTGGCGGATGAGCAGTTCTTC. The chain joins TRBV7-3 to TRBJ2-1, with unresolved D. The CDR3 sequence is 13 residues long. V was shortened by 1 base and J by 8 bases, with 9 bases between the two germline ends. The germline gives CDR1 SGHTA, CDR2 FQGTGA.